Given below is one TCR beta chain in context. The entry originates in a study of lymphopenia after photon versus proton radiotherapy. V lost 1 base, J lost 4 bases, and 9 bases stayed unmatched. Germline CDR1 LGHNA, CDR2 YSLEER. CDR3 length: 16 residues. The data were produced by immunoSEQ multiplex PCR, yet TCRdb's version contains in-frame clones alone and is incomplete. The sample yields fewer than 40,000 clones, 94% seen once. The input for sequencing was peripheral blood, taken from a patient treated with photon-based radiotherapy. The rearrangement uses TRBV4-3 and TRBJ1-2; 7 positions match TRBD1. This receptor was obtained from a woman between 45 and 60 years old with cholangiocarcinoma. In DNA form, the CDR3 reads TGCGCCAGCAGCCAAGTAAGGGACAGTACTGCCTATGGCTACACCTTC. Its translation: CASSQVRDSTAYGYTF.